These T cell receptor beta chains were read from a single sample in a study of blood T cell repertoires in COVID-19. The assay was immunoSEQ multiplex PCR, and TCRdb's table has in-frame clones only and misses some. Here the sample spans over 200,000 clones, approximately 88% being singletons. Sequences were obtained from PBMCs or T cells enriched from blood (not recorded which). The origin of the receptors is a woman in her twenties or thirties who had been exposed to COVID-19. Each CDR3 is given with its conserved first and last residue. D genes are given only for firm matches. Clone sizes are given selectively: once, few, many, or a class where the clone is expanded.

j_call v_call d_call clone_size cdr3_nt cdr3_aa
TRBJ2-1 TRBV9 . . TGTGCCAGCAGCGCCCCCCGACTGGGTTGCAATGAGCAGTTCTTC CASSAPRLGCNEQFF
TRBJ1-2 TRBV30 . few TGTGCCTGGAGTGTAATCCGGGGCTATGGCTACACCTTC CAWSVIRGYGYTF
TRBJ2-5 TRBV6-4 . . TGTGCCAGCAGTCCACAGGGGGGGCAAGAGACCCAGTACTTC CASSPQGGQETQYF
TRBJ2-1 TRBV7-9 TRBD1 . TGTGCCAGCAGCAGGGGACAGGAAACACTCGATGAGCAGTTCTTC CASSRGQETLDEQFF
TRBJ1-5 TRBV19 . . TGTGCCAGTAGTATCAGCAGGGCAAATCAGCCCCAGCATTTT CASSISRANQPQHF
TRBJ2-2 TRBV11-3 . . TGTGCCAGCAGCGTCCGGGACTCAGGGAACACCGGGGAGCTGTTTTTT CASSVRDSGNTGELFF
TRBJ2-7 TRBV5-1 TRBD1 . TGCGCCAGCAGCTCAACAGGGGGGGAGCAGTACTTC CASSSTGGEQYF
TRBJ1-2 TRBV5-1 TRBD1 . TGCGCCAGCAGCTCCCTACAGGGGGCCGAGGGCTACACCTTC CASSSLQGAEGYTF
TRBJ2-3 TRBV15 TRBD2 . TGTGCCACCAGCAGAGGTAGCGGGAGGGGAGATACGCAGTATTTT CATSRGSGRGDTQYF
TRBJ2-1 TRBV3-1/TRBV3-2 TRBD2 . TGTGCCAGCAGCCAAGGCGCGGGAGGGCCCAATGAGCAGTTCTTC CASSQGAGGPNEQFF
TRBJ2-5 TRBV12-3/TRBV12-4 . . TGTGCCAGCAGTCCCGGGAGACAAGAGACCCAGTACTTC CASSPGRQETQYF
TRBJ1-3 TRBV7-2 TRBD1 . TGTGCCAGCAGCCTCTGGACAGGGGGCATGGGGGGAAACACCATATATTTT CASSLWTGGMGGNTIYF
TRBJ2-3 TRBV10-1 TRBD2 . TGCGCCAGCAGTGAGTCGTCAGGACTAGCGGGAGGGATCACAGATACGCAGTATTTT CASSESSGLAGGITDTQYF
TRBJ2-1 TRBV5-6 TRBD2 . TGTGCCAGCAGCCTTGGACTAGCGGGAGTCGATGAGCAGTTCTTC CASSLGLAGVDEQFF
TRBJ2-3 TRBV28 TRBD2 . TGTGCCAGCAGTTTATTCAGGGTCGGGAGGGCCAGCACAGATACGCAGTATTTT CASSLFRVGRASTDTQYF
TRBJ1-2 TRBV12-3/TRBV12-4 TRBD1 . TGTGCCAGCAGTTTGGGACAGGGCGGCGGCTACACCTTC CASSLGQGGGYTF
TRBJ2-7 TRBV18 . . TGTGCCAGCTCACCAAGGTTCGACAGTCTCTCCTACGAGCAGTACTTC CASSPRFDSLSYEQYF
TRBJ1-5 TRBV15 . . TGTGCCACCAGCAGAGGTTGGGCAGGGGATCAGCCCCAGCATTTT CATSRGWAGDQPQHF
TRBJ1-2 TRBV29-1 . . TGCAGCGTTGAAGGCCCACAGGGCGCCTATGGCTACACCTTC CSVEGPQGAYGYTF
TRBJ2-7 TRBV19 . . TGTGCCAGTAGTATGGACAGTCGTTACGAGCAGTACTTC CASSMDSRYEQYF
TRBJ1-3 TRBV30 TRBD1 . TGTGCCTGGAGTGTCCGGACGGGACAGGGCCTCAGAAACACCATATATTTT CAWSVRTGQGLRNTIYF
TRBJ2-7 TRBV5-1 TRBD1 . TGCGCCAGCAGCGGGACCGGGACAGGGTCCTCTGCCTACGAGCAGTACTTC CASSGTGTGSSAYEQYF
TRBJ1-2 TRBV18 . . TGTGCCAGCTCACCTCGGCAGGGAAATGGCTACACCTTC CASSPRQGNGYTF
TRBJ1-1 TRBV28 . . TGTGCCAGCGGCAGGGTCACTGAAGCTTTCTTT CASGRVTEAFF
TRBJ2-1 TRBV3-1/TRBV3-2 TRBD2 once TGTGCCAGCAGCCAAGTAGCGGGGCATGAGCAGTTCTTC CASSQVAGHEQFF
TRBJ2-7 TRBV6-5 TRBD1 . TGTGCCAGCAGCGCGGGACAGGACTACTACGAGCAGTACTTC CASSAGQDYYEQYF
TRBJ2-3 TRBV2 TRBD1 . TGTGCCAGCAGAGCCGGGACAGGGGCAACTGATACGCAGTATTTT CASRAGTGATDTQYF
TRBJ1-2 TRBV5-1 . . TGCGCCAGCAGAGGAGGGACCTATGGCTACACCTTC CASRGGTYGYTF
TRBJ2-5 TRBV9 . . TGTGCCAGCAGCGTAGAAGCTACGGAGACCCAGTACTTC CASSVEATETQYF
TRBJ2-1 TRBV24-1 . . TGTGCCACCAGTGATTTGGGGGGGACCCGACGGAATGAGCAGTTCTTC CATSDLGGTRRNEQFF
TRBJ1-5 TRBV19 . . TGTGCCAGTGCGAGGACGGGGTTAAGCAATCAGCCCCAGCATTTT CASARTGLSNQPQHF
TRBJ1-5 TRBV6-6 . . TGTGCCAGCAGTCCCGGACAAGGCCGGGGCAATCAGCCCCAGCATTTT CASSPGQGRGNQPQHF
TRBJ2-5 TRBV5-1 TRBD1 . TGCGCCAGCAGCTCGGAAACACAGGGGTGGGAGACCCAGTACTTC CASSSETQGWETQYF
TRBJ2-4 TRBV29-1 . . TGCAGCGCCATCAGGGGAGCCAAAAACATTCAGTACTTC CSAIRGAKNIQYF
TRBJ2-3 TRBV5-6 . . TGTGCCAGCAGCCTAGACTTTCTTATTTCCACAGATACGCAGTATTTT CASSLDFLISTDTQYF
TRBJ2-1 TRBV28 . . TGTGCCAGCAGCAGGGGATATTCCTACAATGAGCAGTTCTTC CASSRGYSYNEQFF
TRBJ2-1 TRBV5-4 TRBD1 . TGTGCCAGCAGCCGTAGGACAGGGAGCAATGAGCAGTTCTTC CASSRRTGSNEQFF
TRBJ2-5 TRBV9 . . TGTGCCAGCAGCCGGACTGTAAGAGAGACCCAGTACTTC CASSRTVRETQYF
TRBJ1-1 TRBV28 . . TGTGCCAGCAGTTCCTGGGGAGGGCTGTGGAGCACTGAAGCTTTCTTT CASSSWGGLWSTEAFF
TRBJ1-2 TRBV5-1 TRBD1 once TGCGCCAGCAGCTTGGGGCAGGGGGATGGCTACACCTTC CASSLGQGDGYTF
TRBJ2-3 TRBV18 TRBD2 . TGTGCCAGCTCGCGTCTTAGCGGGAGGGGTACAGATACGCAGTATTTT CASSRLSGRGTDTQYF
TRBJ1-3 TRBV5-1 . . TGCGCCAGCAGCTTGGGTGGGCTCTCTGGAAACACCATATATTTT CASSLGGLSGNTIYF
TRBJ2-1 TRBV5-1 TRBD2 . TGCGCCAGCAGCTTGGGGGCGGGAGCCTACAATGAGCAGTTCTTC CASSLGAGAYNEQFF
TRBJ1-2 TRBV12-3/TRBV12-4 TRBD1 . TGTGCCAGCAGCTTAGATGACAGGGACCTAAACACCTTC CASSLDDRDLNTF
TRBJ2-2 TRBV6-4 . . TGTGCCAACGACAAGGAGGAGGGTAACACCGGGGAGCTGTTTTTT CANDKEEGNTGELFF
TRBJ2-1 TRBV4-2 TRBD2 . TGTGCCAGCAGCCAACCTAGTGGCGGGAGAGGATACAATGAGCAGTTCTTC CASSQPSGGRGYNEQFF
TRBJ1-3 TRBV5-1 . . TGCGCCAGCAGCTTGAGGTCCGCGAGGCCTGGAAACACCATATATTTT CASSLRSARPGNTIYF
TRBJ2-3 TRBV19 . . TGTGCCAGTAGTATCGATAGGGGAACAGATACGCAGTATTTT CASSIDRGTDTQYF
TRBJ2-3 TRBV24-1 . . TGTGCCACCAGTGAAGCCACAGATACGCAGTATTTT CATSEATDTQYF